Listed here are 19 T cell receptor beta chains from one sample, sequenced in a study of blood T cells in healthy people across ages. For the second PCR, which ran for 7 to 11 cycles, a sample-barcoded 5' primer and a J-beta primer mix were used. Using its own MiXCR run on the 5' RACE reads, TCRdb lists one record per CDR3 protein. The sample gives about 570,000 distinct CDR3 sequences, approximately 27% of which show up once; under 20% is in the top ten. The sample was blood. These receptors were taken from a woman aged 70-85 years in good health.

This clonotype was counted a few times. The rearrangement uses TRBV6-6 and TRBJ2-5; the D gene is possibly TRBD1 (5 bases). The DNA end is more similar to TRBJ2-7, so the J call may be wrong. The CDR3 consists of 14 residues. Germline lookup yields CDR1 MNHNY and CDR2 SVGAGI (reference sequence). The CDR3 coding sequence is TGTGCCAGCAGCTGGGGCGCAGAAGGCCACGAGCAGTACTTC. This translates into CASSWGAEGHEQYF.

This clonotype was detected only a few times. The chain is built from TRBV4-3 and TRBJ2-6; D is unclear. Trimming left V 2 bases short and J 0 bases short, with 11 bases between. Germline-derived CDR1 and CDR2 are LGHNA and YSLEER. This CDR3 comprises 17 residues. Here the CDR3 reads CASSQPVTHSGANVLTF. The DNA of the CDR3 is TGCGCCAGCAGCCAACCAGTAACTCACTCTGGGGCCAACGTCCTGACTTTC.

The chain has TRBV7-6 and TRBJ1-2; a weak D match, TRBD1 (5 bases). CDR1 is SGHVS, CDR2 FNYEAQ, per germline. The ends were cut back, 2 bases at V and 6 bases at J, with 16 bases in the middle. The CDR3 length is 15 residues. CDR3 DNA: TGTGCCAGCAGCTTATCTCCAGGGACCCTCGATGGCTACACCTTC. Amino acid sequence: CASSLSPGTLDGYTF. The full variable domain, completed using reference TRBV7-6 and TRBJ1-2, is GAGVSQSPRYKVTKRGQDVALRCDPISGHVSLYWYRQALGQGPEFLTYFNYEAQQDKSGLPNDRFSAERPEGSISTLTIQRTEQRDSAMYRCASSLSPGTLDGYTFGSGTRLTVV.

This clonotype appeared a few times. The chain joins TRBV29-1 to TRBJ1-1; 8 bases map to TRBD1. The CDR3 extends over 15 amino acids. Germline lookup yields CDR1 SQVTM and CDR2 ANQGSEA. The V gene end was trimmed by 1 base and the J gene end by 8 bases; junction bases not matched to a gene: 12. The CDR3 loop reads CSVEANAGTGAEAFF. As DNA, the CDR3 is TGCAGCGTTGAAGCGAACGCCGGGACAGGAGCCGAAGCTTTCTTT.

The V gene is TRBV7-9, the J gene TRBJ2-5; 8 bases are shared with TRBD1. The CDR3 loop spans 13 amino acids. Losses at the gene ends were 6 bases for V and 4 bases for J; bases not matched to a gene: 4. Per the germline V gene, CDR1 is SEHNR and CDR2 is FQNEAQ (reference sequence). Here the CDR3 reads CASRLTGGETQYF. Written as DNA, the CDR3 is TGTGCCAGCAGACTTACAGGGGGAGAGACCCAGTACTTC.

This sequence joins TRBV20-1 and TRBJ2-3, with D possibly being TRBD1 (5 bases). V was pared by 6 bases and J by 3 bases, with 16 bases between. The CDR3 spans 14 residues. Per the germline V gene, CDR1 is DFQATT and CDR2 is SNEGSKA (reference sequence). CDR3 sequence: CSASGQAQTDTQYF. CDR3 in DNA: TGCAGTGCCAGTGGACAAGCCCAGACAGATACGCAGTATTTT.

The table lists this clonotype with a count of one. A much larger clone lies a single base off, so this may be a read error. Since no conserved phenylalanine or tryptophan closes the CDR3, a read error is the likely cause. V and J are TRBV20-1 and TRBJ1-2; no clear D gene. V was pared by 2 bases and J by 0 bases, with 7 bases between. Germline lookup yields CDR1 DFQATT and CDR2 SNEGSKA (reference sequence). This CDR3 is built from 13 residues. CDR3 sequence: CSARLGTNYGYTL. DNA for the CDR3: TGCAGTGCTAGATTAGGGACTAACTATGGCTACACCTTG.

This clonotype was seen a handful of times. This chain uses TRBV5-1 with TRBJ2-5, with D uncertain. The germline V and J ends were trimmed by 2 bases and 3 bases, with 8 bases remaining between them. The CDR3 contains 13 residues. From germline, CDR1 is SGHRS and CDR2 YFSETQ. The CDR3 region is CASSFEGEETQYF. CDR3 sequence (DNA): TGCGCCAGCAGCTTTGAAGGAGAAGAGACCCAGTACTTC.

This clonotype has more than one count but fewer than ten. The chain recombines TRBV14 with TRBJ2-1, with no clear D. This CDR3 spans 14 amino acids. Trimming removed 5 bases at V and 8 bases at J, with 16 bases between. Germline CDR1 reads SGHDN; CDR2 reads FVKESK. In DNA, the CDR3 is TGTGCCAGCAGCTACTCACTAAGCGCTTATGAGCAGTTCTTC. Its protein product is CASSYSLSAYEQFF.

This clonotype was observed a few times. The chain recombines TRBV20-1 with TRBJ2-1; 7 bases are a match to TRBD2. The germline gives CDR1 DFQATT, CDR2 SNEGSKA (reference sequence). The CDR3 is 14 residues long. The V and J ends lost 5 bases and 8 bases, in that order; junction bases with no gene match: 12. The CDR3 sequence: CSAPRGPSGDEQFF. The DNA of the CDR3 is TGCAGTGCTCCCCGCGGCCCCAGCGGGGATGAGCAGTTCTTC.

As DNA, the CDR3 is TGTGCCAGCAGTCATGACACCCGGGACAGATTGAAAGCTTTCTTT. Its protein product is CASSHDTRDRLKAFF. The chain combines TRBV27 with TRBJ1-1, with 7 bases fitting TRBD1. J lost 9 bases, V lost 5 bases, and 15 bases had no gene match. The CDR3 loop spans 15 amino acids. Per germline, CDR1 MNHEY and CDR2 SMNVEV (reference sequence).

The V call is TRBV9, the J call TRBJ1-1; D is unresolved. CDR3 length equals 15 residues. Germline values: CDR1 SGDLS, CDR2 YYNGEE. Deletions cut 0 bases from V and 1 base from J, with 10 bases between. CDR3 sequence (DNA): TGTGCCAGCAGCGTAGTTTGGACGGGGAACACTGAAGCTTTCTTT. This gives the protein CASSVVWTGNTEAFF.

The genes are TRBV6-6 and TRBJ2-5; either TRBD1 or TRBD2 may supply D (5 bases each). V shed 10 bases and J shed 3 bases, with 15 bases lying between them. The CDR3 runs to 13 residues. The V gene's germline CDR1 is MNHNY and CDR2 SVGAGI (reference sequence). The CDR3 DNA is TGTGCCATTACTAGGGACGGAGAAGAGACCCAGTACTTC. Its translation: CAITRDGEETQYF.

The chain combines TRBV2 with TRBJ1-1; no firm D call. The CDR3 contains 14 residues. Germline V gives CDR1 SNHLY, CDR2 FYNNEI. The ends were cut back, 7 bases at V and 5 bases at J, with 17 bases in the middle. CDR3 loop: CASIRGEGPTEAFF. The CDR3 DNA sequence: TGTGCCAGCATTCGAGGAGAGGGTCCAACTGAAGCTTTCTTT.

Only a few counts were recorded for this clonotype. The junction departs from the called germline gene at one end, perhaps through a read error. The gene calls are TRBV9 and TRBJ1-1; no firm D call. Germline lookup yields CDR1 SGDLS and CDR2 YYNGEE. This CDR3 comprises 14 residues. CDR3: CASSVLGRDTEAFF. The DNA of the CDR3 is TGCGCCAGCAGCGTATTGGGGAGGGACACTGAAGCTTTCTTT.

The V gene is TRBV7-8, the J gene TRBJ1-6, with D tentatively TRBD1 (6 bases). The germline V gene encodes CDR1 SGHVS and CDR2 FQNEAQ. Deletions cut 4 bases from V and 10 bases from J, with 17 bases between. This CDR3 is 15 amino acids long. CDR3 coding DNA: TGTGCCAGCAGCTCCCAACAGGGTCTAGGGTCACCCCTCCACTTT. Translating it yields CASSSQQGLGSPLHF.

This chain uses TRBV6-1 with TRBJ2-5; 13 bases are a match to TRBD2. From germline, CDR1 is MNHNS and CDR2 SASEGT. V shed 7 bases and J 1 base; nucleotides not matched to a gene: 6. This CDR3 region has 16 residues. The CDR3 reads CASNTGLAGVQETQYF. In nucleotides, the CDR3 is TGTGCCAGCAATACCGGACTAGCGGGGGTCCAAGAGACCCAGTACTTC.

The table lists this clonotype with a few counts. The rearrangement links TRBV6-6 to TRBJ2-7; 10 positions agree with TRBD2. CDR1 MNHNY and CDR2 SVGAGI come from the germline V gene (reference sequence). CDR3 length: 15 amino acids. With V trimmed by 6 bases and J by 0 bases, 5 bases remained unmatched. CDR3 coding DNA: TGTGCCAGCAGATCCGGGACTAGCGTCTCCTACGAGCAGTACTTC. Amino acid sequence: CASRSGTSVSYEQYF.

The V call is TRBV3-1, the J call TRBJ2-5; D unclear. The CDR3 runs 14 residues. Germline loops: CDR1 LGHDT, CDR2 YNNKEL (reference sequence). Trimming removed 0 bases from V and 5 bases from J, with 10 bases in between. The CDR3 sequence is CASSQEGVAETQYF. DNA of the CDR3: TGTGCCAGCAGCCAAGAAGGAGTAGCCGAGACCCAGTACTTC.